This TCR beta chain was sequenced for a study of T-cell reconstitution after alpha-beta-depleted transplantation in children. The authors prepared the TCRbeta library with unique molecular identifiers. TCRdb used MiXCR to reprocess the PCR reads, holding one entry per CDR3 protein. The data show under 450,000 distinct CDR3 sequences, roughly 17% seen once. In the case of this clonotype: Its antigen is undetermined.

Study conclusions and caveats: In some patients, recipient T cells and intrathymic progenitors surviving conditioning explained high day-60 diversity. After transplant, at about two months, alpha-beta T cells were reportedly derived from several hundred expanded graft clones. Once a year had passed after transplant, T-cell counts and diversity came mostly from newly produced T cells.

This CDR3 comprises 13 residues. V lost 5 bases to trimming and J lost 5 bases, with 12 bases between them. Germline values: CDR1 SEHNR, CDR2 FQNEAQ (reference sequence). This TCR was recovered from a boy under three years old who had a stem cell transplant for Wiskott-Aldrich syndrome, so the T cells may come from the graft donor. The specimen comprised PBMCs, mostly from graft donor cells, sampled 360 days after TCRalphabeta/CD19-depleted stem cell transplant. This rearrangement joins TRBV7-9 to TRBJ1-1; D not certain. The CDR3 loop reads CASSPRTATEAFF. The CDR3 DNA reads TGTGCCAGCAGCCCCAGGACTGCGACTGAAGCTTTCTTT. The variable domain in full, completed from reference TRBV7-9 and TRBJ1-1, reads DTGVSQNPRHKITKRGQNVTFRCDPISEHNRLYWYRQTLGQGPEFLTYFQNEAQLEKSRLLSDRFSAERPKGSFSTLEIQRTEQGDSAMYLCASSPRTATEAFFGQGTRLTVV.